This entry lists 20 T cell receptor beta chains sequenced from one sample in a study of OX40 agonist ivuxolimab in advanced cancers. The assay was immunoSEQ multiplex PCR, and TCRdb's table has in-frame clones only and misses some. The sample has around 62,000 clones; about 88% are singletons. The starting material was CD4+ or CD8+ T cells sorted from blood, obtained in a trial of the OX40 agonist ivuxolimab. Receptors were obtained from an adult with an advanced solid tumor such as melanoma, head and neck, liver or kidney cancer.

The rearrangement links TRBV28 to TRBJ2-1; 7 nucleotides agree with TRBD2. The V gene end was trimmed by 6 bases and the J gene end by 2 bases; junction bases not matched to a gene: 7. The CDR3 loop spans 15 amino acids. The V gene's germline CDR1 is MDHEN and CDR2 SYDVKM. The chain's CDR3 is CASRPERGTYNEQFF. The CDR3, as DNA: TGTGCCAGCAGACCAGAGCGGGGTACCTACAATGAGCAGTTCTTC. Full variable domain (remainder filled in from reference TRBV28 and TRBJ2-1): DVKVTQSSRYLVKRTGEKVFLECVQDMDHENMFWYRQDPGLGLRLIYFSYDVKMKEKGDIPEGYSVSREKKERFSLILESASTNQTSMYLCASRPERGTYNEQFFGPGTRLTVL.

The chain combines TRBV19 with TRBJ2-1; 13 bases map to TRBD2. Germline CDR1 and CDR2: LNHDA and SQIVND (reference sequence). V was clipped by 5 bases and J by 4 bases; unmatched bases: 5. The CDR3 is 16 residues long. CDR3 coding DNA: TGTGCCAGTAGTCTTCCGGGACTAGCGGGGTACAATGAGCAGTTCTTC. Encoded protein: CASSLPGLAGYNEQFF.

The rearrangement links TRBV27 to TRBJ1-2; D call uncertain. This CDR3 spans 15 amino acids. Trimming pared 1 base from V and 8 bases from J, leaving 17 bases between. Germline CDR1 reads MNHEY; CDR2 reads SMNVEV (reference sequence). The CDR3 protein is CASSLWSGELRGYTF. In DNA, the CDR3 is TGTGCCAGCAGTTTATGGTCGGGAGAACTGAGGGGCTACACCTTC.

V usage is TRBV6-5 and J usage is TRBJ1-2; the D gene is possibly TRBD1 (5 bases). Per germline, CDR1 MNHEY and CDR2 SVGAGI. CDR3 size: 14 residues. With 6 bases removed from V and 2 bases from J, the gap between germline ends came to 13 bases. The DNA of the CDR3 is TGTGCCAGCAGACCCGGGGAGGGGAACTATGGCTACACCTTC. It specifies CASRPGEGNYGYTF.

CDR3 DNA: TGTGCCAGCAGTGGGGGACAGGGGTACGGTGAAGCTTTCTTT. Translated, it gives CASSGGQGYGEAFF. The rearrangement uses TRBV27 and TRBJ1-1; 10 bases are a match to TRBD1. The CDR3 totals 14 residues. V shed 5 bases, J shed 7 bases, and the junction held 7 bases outside the gene matches. The germline V gene encodes CDR1 MNHEY and CDR2 SMNVEV (reference sequence).

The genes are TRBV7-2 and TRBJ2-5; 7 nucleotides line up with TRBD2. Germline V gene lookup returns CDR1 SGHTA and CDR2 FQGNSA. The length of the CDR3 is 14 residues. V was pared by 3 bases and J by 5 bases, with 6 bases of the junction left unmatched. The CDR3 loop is CASSFGLDRETQYF. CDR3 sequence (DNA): TGTGCCAGCAGCTTCGGACTAGATAGGGAGACCCAGTACTTC. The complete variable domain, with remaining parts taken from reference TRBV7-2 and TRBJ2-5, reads GAGVSQSPSNKVTEKGKDVELRCDPISGHTALYWYRQSLGQGLEFLIYFQGNSAPDKSGLPSDRFSAERTGGSVSTLTIQRTQQEDSAVYLCASSFGLDRETQYFGPGTRLLVL.

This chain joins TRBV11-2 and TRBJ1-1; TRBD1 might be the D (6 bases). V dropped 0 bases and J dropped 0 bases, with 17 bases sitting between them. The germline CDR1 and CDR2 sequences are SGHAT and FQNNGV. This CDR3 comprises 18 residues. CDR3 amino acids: CASSLEGQGSPMNTEAFF. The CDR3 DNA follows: TGTGCCAGCAGCTTAGAGGGGCAGGGGAGCCCCATGAACACTGAAGCTTTCTTT.

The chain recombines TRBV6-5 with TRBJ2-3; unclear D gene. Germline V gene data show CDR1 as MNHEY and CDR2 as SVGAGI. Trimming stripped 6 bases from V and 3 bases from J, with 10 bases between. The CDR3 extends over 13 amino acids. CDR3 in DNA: TGTGCCAGCAGGGCGTGGGATACAGATACGCAGTATTTT. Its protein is CASRAWDTDTQYF.

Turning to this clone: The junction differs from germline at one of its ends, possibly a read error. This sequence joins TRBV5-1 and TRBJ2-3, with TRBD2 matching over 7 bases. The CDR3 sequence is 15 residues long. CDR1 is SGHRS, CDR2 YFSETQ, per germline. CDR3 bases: TGCGCCAGCAGCTTGGTCCCGACTAGCACGGATACGCAGTATTTT. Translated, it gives CASSLVPTSTDTQYF.

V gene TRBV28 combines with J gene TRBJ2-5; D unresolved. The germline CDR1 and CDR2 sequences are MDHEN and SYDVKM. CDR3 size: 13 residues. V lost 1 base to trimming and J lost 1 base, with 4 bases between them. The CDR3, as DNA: TGTGCCAGCAGTTTATCGTCCCAAGAGACCCAGTACTTC. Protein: CASSLSSQETQYF.

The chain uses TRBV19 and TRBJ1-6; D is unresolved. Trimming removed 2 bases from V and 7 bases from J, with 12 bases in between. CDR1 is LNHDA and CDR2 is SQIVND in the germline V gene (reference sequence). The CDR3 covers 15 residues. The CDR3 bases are TGTGCCAGTAGTATACTCTGGGGTGGAAATTCACCCCTCCACTTT. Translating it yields CASSILWGGNSPLHF.

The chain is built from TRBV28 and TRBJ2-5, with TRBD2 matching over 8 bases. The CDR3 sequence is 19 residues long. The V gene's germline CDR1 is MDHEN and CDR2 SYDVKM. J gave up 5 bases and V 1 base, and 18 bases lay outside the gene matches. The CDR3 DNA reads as TGTGCCAGCAGTTTATTGCCATTAGCGGGAACTCTAGGCGGGGAGACCCAGTACTTC. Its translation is CASSLLPLAGTLGGETQYF.

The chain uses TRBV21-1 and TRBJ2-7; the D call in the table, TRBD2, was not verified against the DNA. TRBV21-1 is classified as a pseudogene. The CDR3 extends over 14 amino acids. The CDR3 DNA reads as TGTGCCAGCAGCAAAGGGGACTTTACCTACGAGCAGTACGTC. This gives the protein CASSKGDFTYEQYV.

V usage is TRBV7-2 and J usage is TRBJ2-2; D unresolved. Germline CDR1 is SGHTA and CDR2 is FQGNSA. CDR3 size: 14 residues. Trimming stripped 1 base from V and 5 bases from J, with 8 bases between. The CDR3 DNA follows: TGTGCCAGCAGCTTAGTCGCCACTACCGGGGAGCTGTTTTTT. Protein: CASSLVATTGELFF.

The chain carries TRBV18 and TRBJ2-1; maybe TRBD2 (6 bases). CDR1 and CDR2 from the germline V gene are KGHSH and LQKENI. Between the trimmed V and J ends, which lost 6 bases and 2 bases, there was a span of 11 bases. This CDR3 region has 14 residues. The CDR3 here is CASSGLAAYNEQFF. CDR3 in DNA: TGTGCCAGCTCGGGGTTAGCGGCCTACAATGAGCAGTTCTTC.

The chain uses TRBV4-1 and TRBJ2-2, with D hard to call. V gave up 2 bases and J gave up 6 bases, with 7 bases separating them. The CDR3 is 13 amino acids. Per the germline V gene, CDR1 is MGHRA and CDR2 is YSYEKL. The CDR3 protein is CASSQSDAGELFF. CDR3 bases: TGCGCCAGCAGCCAAAGTGACGCCGGGGAGCTGTTTTTT.

The CDR3 nucleotides read TGTGCCAGCAGTTACGGGCAGGCCTATGGCTACACCTTC. Protein sequence: CASSYGQAYGYTF. The chain uses TRBV6-5 and TRBJ1-2, with no clear D. CDR3 length equals 13 residues. Trimming took off 2 bases at V and 4 bases at J, with 8 bases between the two ends. From germline, CDR1 is MNHEY and CDR2 SVGAGI.

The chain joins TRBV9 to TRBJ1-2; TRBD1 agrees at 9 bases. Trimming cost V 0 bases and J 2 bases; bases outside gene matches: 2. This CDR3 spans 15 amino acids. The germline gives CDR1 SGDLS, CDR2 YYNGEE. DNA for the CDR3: TGTGCCAGCAGCGTAGACGACAGGGGGAACTATGGCTACACCTTC. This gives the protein CASSVDDRGNYGYTF. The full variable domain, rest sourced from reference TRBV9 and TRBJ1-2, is DSGVTQTPKHLITATGQRVTLRCSPRSGDLSVYWYQQSLDQGLQFLIQYYNGEERAKGNILERFSAQQFPDLHSELNLSSLELGDSALYFCASSVDDRGNYGYTFGSGTRLTVV.

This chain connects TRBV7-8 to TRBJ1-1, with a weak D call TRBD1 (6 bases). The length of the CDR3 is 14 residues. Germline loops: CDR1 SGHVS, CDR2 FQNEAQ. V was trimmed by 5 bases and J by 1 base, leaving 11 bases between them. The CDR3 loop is CASSMLTGNTEAFF. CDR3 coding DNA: TGTGCCAGCAGCATGCTGACAGGGAACACTGAAGCTTTCTTT.

The CDR3 DNA reads as TGTGCCATCAGAAGGGATACCCTACTCGATGAGCAGTTCTTC. This codes for CAIRRDTLLDEQFF. The chain carries TRBV10-3 and TRBJ2-1; D unresolved. The CDR3 loop spans 14 amino acids. The germline gives CDR1 ENHRY, CDR2 SYGVKD. Trimming stripped 6 bases from V and 8 bases from J, with 17 bases between.